The 6 T cell receptor beta chains reported below all come from one sample, sequenced in a study of breast tumors, draining lymph nodes, adjacent tissues. The lymph nodes were axillary draining lymph nodes from breast cancer patients. TCRdb passed the multiplex PCR reads through MiXCR, listing each CDR3 protein once. The data show some 150,000 distinct CDR3 sequences, about a fifth seen once. Source material: axillary lymph node tissue. These receptors originate from a female donor with breast cancer. Some clones in this sample may be carry-over from other donors' samples.

This clonotype was seen at least ten times. The V call is TRBV27, the J call TRBJ2-3; D not resolved. Trimming took 6 bases from V and 6 from J, leaving 10 bases between them. Germline assignment: CDR1 MNHEY and CDR2 SMNVEV (reference sequence). CDR3 length: 12 residues. The CDR3 spells CASRTRKDTQYF. In DNA form, the CDR3 reads TGTGCCAGCAGGACAAGGAAGGATACGCAGTATTTT.

The sample holds many counts of this clonotype. This chain joins TRBV30 and TRBJ2-5; 10 bases match TRBD2. The CDR3 sequence is 16 residues long. CDR1 is GTSNPN and CDR2 is SVGIG in the germline V gene (reference sequence). Trimming cost V 3 bases and J 5 bases; bases outside gene matches: 12. DNA of the CDR3: TGTGCCTGGAGCAGAGGGCTAGCGGGAGCGCCCGAGACCCAGTACTTC. It specifies CAWSRGLAGAPETQYF.

The chain links TRBV11-3 to TRBJ2-5, with D possibly called TRBD1 or TRBD2 (5 bases each). This CDR3 spans 13 amino acids. Trimming removed 9 bases at V and 5 bases at J, with 16 bases between. Germline loops: CDR1 SGHNT, CDR2 YENEEA. CDR3 bases: TGTGCCAGTGGCTCGGGACGCGGGGAGACCCAGTACTTC. Translating gives CASGSGRGETQYF.

Points on this clonotype: One end of the junction varies from germline; a read error may be responsible. V gene TRBV7-9 combines with J gene TRBJ1-2; tentatively, D is TRBD1 (5 bases). The CDR3 is 16 residues long. Per germline, CDR1 SEHNR and CDR2 FQNEAQ (reference sequence). As DNA, the CDR3 is TGTACCAGCAACTTACCGCTGGACATAACTCACTATGGCTACACCTTC. It codes for CTSNLPLDITHYGYTF.

This clonotype has at least ten counts. This chain uses TRBV6-5 with TRBJ2-1; 10 nucleotides line up with TRBD2. The CDR3 is 16 amino acids. The J segment lost 7 bases and the V segment lost 5 bases, leaving 11 bases of the junction unmatched. From germline, CDR1 is MNHEY and CDR2 SVGAGI. CDR3 amino acids: CASSLRRAGGLNEQFF. In DNA, the CDR3 is TGTGCCAGCAGTCTAAGGAGAGCGGGAGGGCTGAATGAGCAGTTCTTC.

As for this clonotype: A much larger clone is a single base away; this may be a read error. This chain links TRBV27 with TRBJ2-7, with a possible D match to TRBD1 (6 bases). The CDR3 contains 15 residues. Trimming pared 4 bases from V and 1 base from J, leaving 14 bases between. From germline, CDR1 is MNHEY and CDR2 SMNVEV (reference sequence). The CDR3 DNA follows: TGTGCCAGCAGTTCAACCGGGACACGGTCCTACGAGCAGTACTTC. It translates to CASSSTGTRSYEQYF.